The subject of this entry is one T cell receptor beta chain. The antigen is not known. These data belong to a study of long-term antiretroviral therapy in people with HIV. In germline, CDR1 is SGHTS, CDR2 YDEGEE. This CDR3 contains 14 residues. Trimming shortened V by 4 bases and J by 1 base, and 9 bases separated the two germline ends. The libraries were made with immunoSEQ v3.0 at survey level. Target depth was roughly 40,000-55,000 T-cell genomes per sample. This table comes from immunoSEQ multiplex PCR, and its TCRdb copy is limited to in-frame clones, with some not included. The table includes approximately 15,000 clones, around 85% detected once. The study's findings and limits: Nothing was known about ART adherence, viral resistance or changes in therapy. Older ART regimens may have been in use when blood was drawn between the mid-2000s and the late 2010s.

The sequenced sample was unsorted PBMCs, obtained just before starting antiretroviral therapy. The source is a man between 35 and 55 years old with HIV. The chain joins TRBV5-8 to TRBJ1-5; no firm D call. CDR3 protein: CASSLRGSNQPQHF. The CDR3, as DNA: TGTGCCAGCAGCCTTCGAGGAAGCAATCAGCCCCAGCATTTT.